This TCR beta chain was profiled in a study of early T cells in non-severe SARS-CoV-2 infection. Turning to the study itself: Investigators sequenced bulk RNA drawn from unsorted whole blood, and chains remained unpaired.

The germline CDR1 and CDR2 sequences are SGHRS and YFSETQ. This CDR3 spans 15 amino acids. J gave up 10 bases and V 4 bases, and 9 bases lay outside the gene matches. Unique molecular identifier tags were affixed to discrete cDNA molecules. TCRdb re-analysed the 5' RACE reads in MiXCR, keeping a single row per CDR3 protein. The top ten clones hold roughly 4% of a sample with tens of thousands of distinct CDR3 sequences, roughly 8% of them seen once. The chain links TRBV5-1 to TRBJ2-3; 13 bases map to TRBD2. The clonotype originates from an adult who was a healthcare worker with PCR-confirmed SARS-CoV-2 infection or an uninfected control (not recorded which). The sequenced sample consisted of whole blood. This CDR3 reads CASSPPGLAGWAQYF. The DNA of the CDR3 is TGCGCCAGCAGCCCTCCGGGACTAGCGGGATGGGCGCAGTATTTT. Based on the CDR3 plus reference TRBV5-1 and TRBJ2-3, the full variable domain is KAGVTQTPRYLIKTRGQQVTLSCSPISGHRSVSWYQQTPGQGLQFLFEYFSETQRNKGNFPGRFSGRQFSNSRSEMNVSTLELGDSALYLCASSPPGLAGWAQYFGPGTRLTVL.